This T cell receptor (beta chain) was captured in a study of blood T cell repertoires in COVID-19. Study at large: Specimens from acute and convalescent COVID-19 originated in the United States, Italy and Spain.

Original processing methods: It was from reference gene primer amplification that nucleated cell counts were estimated. Assay: immunoSEQ multiplex PCR; the TCRdb copy retains only in-frame clones and omits some. The V and J calls and clone size come from that table; D and trimming were worked out from the DNA. Counted here are around 23,000 clones, around nine tenths occurring once; the ten biggest clones make up about 5.5%. The ends lost 6 bases at V and 3 bases at J; junction bases unmatched: 4. Germline CDR1 SNHLY, CDR2 FYNNEI. The CDR3 has 14 residues. This clone was detected only once. The specimen sequenced was peripheral blood. The receptor was isolated from a man aged 50 or older with active COVID-19. The rearrangement joins TRBV2 to TRBJ2-2, with 7 bases lining up with TRBD1. CDR3 amino acids: CASRLGTDTGELFF. CDR3 nucleotide sequence: TGTGCCAGCAGACTAGGGACAGACACCGGGGAGCTGTTTTTT.